This TCR beta chain stems from a study of T cell repertoires in cytomegalovirus infection. Whole-study context: Indications of both CMV infection and matching HLA type were provided by public TCR beta signatures. Regarding the study as a whole: CMV carriers having the relevant HLA were flagged by cumulative public TCR beta family frequency. The ex vivo response was dominated by HLA-C-restricted CMV-specific TCR beta clonotypes.

This clonotype was seen repeatedly, ten times or more. Antigen specificity is unknown. This CDR3 region has 14 residues. Trimming removed 0 bases at V and 7 bases at J, with 10 bases between. The germline CDR1 and CDR2 sequences are SGHTA and FQGNSA. From the reads, TCRdb called clonotypes with MiXCR, one entry per CDR3 protein. The sample lists roughly 720,000 distinct CDR3 sequences, 35% occurring once. The receptor was isolated from a human donor in good health (CMV status not recorded). Some clones in this sample may be carry-over from other donors' samples. The source material was PBMCs. The chain joins TRBV7-2 to TRBJ2-1; D is possibly TRBD1 (5 bases). DNA of the CDR3: TGTGCCAGCAGCTTAGCTTCAGGGCAGAATGAGCAGTTCTTC. Its protein product is CASSLASGQNEQFF. Using reference TRBV7-2 and TRBJ2-1 for the parts outside the CDR3, the full variable domain is GAGVSQSPSNKVTEKGKDVELRCDPISGHTALYWYRQSLGQGLEFLIYFQGNSAPDKSGLPSDRFSAERTGGSVSTLTIQRTQQEDSAVYLCASSLASGQNEQFFGPGTRLTVL.